This entry lists 23 T cell receptor beta chains sequenced from one sample in a study of blood T cell repertoires in COVID-19. Using immunoSEQ multiplex PCR, the repertoire was profiled, and TCRdb retains in-frame clones only, with some absent. The table records some 130,000 clones, roughly three quarters of them present only once. Sequencing was carried out using peripheral blood. The origin of the receptors is a woman between 65 and 79 years old with acute or convalescent COVID-19.

The table lists this clone with a few counts. The chain recombines TRBV27 with TRBJ1-1, with TRBD1 as a possible D gene (5 bases). There are 13 residues in the CDR3. Germline V gene data show CDR1 as MNHEY and CDR2 as SMNVEV (reference sequence). Trimming stripped 7 bases from V and 8 bases from J, with 17 bases between. The CDR3 region is CASTPGSRGEAFF. Written as DNA, the CDR3 is TGTGCCAGCACTCCCGGTTCGCGGGGGGAAGCTTTCTTT.

The chain couples TRBV10-1 to TRBJ2-7; 8 bases line up with TRBD1. Trimming at V came to 3 bases and at J to 5 bases, leaving 3 bases not matched to a gene. The CDR3 runs to 13 residues. Germline CDR1 reads WNHNN; CDR2 reads SYGVQD (reference sequence). The CDR3 is CASSDRGPNEQYF. The CDR3 nucleotides read TGCGCCAGCAGTGACAGGGGGCCCAACGAGCAGTACTTC.

The chain recombines TRBV6-1 with TRBJ1-1; possibly TRBD1 for D (5 bases). Germline V lookup: CDR1 MNHNS, CDR2 SASEGT. V was cut by 2 bases and J by 0 bases, with 10 bases left in between. The CDR3 sequence is 15 residues long. CDR3 sequence: CASSERDLMNTEAFF. The CDR3, as DNA: TGTGCCAGCAGTGAAAGGGACTTAATGAACACTGAAGCTTTCTTT.

This sequence joins TRBV7-3 and TRBJ2-3, with 10 bases lining up with TRBD1. J was trimmed by 3 bases and V by 6 bases; bases with no gene match: 6. CDR3 length: 15 residues. Germline lookup yields CDR1 SGHTA and CDR2 FQGTGA. The CDR3, as DNA: TGTGCCAGCAGTTGGACAGGGGGTGGTACAGATACGCAGTATTTT. It codes for CASSWTGGGTDTQYF.

The chain couples TRBV3-1 (or the pseudogene TRBV3-2) to TRBJ2-7, with D unresolved. The CDR3 sequence is 12 residues long. Germline-derived CDR1 and CDR2 are LGHDT and YNNKEL (reference sequence). Deletions cut 3 bases from V and 1 base from J, with 4 bases between. In nucleotides, the CDR3 is TGTGCCAGCAGCCACCTATCCTACGAGCAGTACTTC. Translating it yields CASSHLSYEQYF.

V and J are TRBV5-4 and TRBJ2-1, with 10 bases identical to TRBD2. Germline assignment: CDR1 SGHNT and CDR2 YYREEE (reference sequence). This CDR3 is 15 amino acids long. Trimming at V came to 5 bases and at J to 9 bases, leaving 11 bases not matched to a gene. CDR3: CASSLSGGAGIEQFF. CDR3 DNA sequence: TGTGCCAGCAGTCTAAGCGGGGGGGCCGGTATTGAGCAGTTCTTC.

This clone was counted a few times. The genes are TRBV12-5 and TRBJ2-5, with D possibly being TRBD2 (6 bases). CDR3 length: 13 residues. Trimming stripped 6 bases from V and 11 bases from J, with 19 bases between. The germline V gene has CDR1 LGHNT and CDR2 FRNRAP. The CDR3 DNA reads as TGTGCTAGTGGAGCCGGGACTGTTCGTTTTCAGTACTTC. Translating it yields CASGAGTVRFQYF.

This clone appeared many times. The J gene is TRBJ1-6, the V gene TRBV27; TRBD1 matches at 9 bases. V dropped 5 bases and J dropped 0; count of bases not matched to a gene: 8. The CDR3 totals 18 residues. Germline V lookup: CDR1 MNHEY, CDR2 SMNVEV (reference sequence). The CDR3 region is CASSPSGTGSSYNSPLHF. CDR3 DNA sequence: TGTGCCAGCAGTCCCTCCGGGACAGGGAGCTCCTATAATTCACCCCTCCACTTT.

This chain links TRBV12-3 or TRBV12-4 with TRBJ1-4; 8 bases line up with TRBD1. With V trimmed by 6 bases and J by 7 bases, 4 bases remained unmatched. The CDR3 runs 13 residues. This chain's CDR3 is CASSPGGSEKLFF. As DNA, the CDR3 is TGTGCCAGCAGCCCAGGGGGCAGTGAAAAACTGTTTTTT.

The V call is TRBV4-1, the J call TRBJ2-7; TRBD1 aligns across 10 bases. The CDR3 is 16 residues long. From germline, CDR1 is MGHRA and CDR2 YSYEKL. V lost 5 bases and J lost 7; bases outside the gene matches: 14. The CDR3 here is CASSGGPDRGLDEQYF. As DNA, the CDR3 is TGCGCCAGCAGCGGAGGCCCCGACAGGGGGCTCGATGAGCAGTACTTC.

The gene calls are TRBV10-2 and TRBJ2-1; 12 bases match TRBD2. V shed 3 bases and J 5 bases; nucleotides not matched to a gene: 5. Germline assignment: CDR1 WSHSY and CDR2 SAAADI. The CDR3 loop spans 16 amino acids. In DNA, the CDR3 is TGCGCCAGCAGTGACGGGCTAGCGGGAGGGAACAATGAGCAGTTCTTC. Its protein is CASSDGLAGGNNEQFF.

DNA of the CDR3: TGTGCCAGTAGTCCGCGGGGGGGCGGAGATACGCAGTATTTT. Amino acids: CASSPRGGGDTQYF. The rearrangement uses TRBV19 and TRBJ2-3; 9 nucleotides match TRBD2. V lost 5 bases to trimming and J lost 5 bases; unmatched junction nucleotides: 5. The CDR3 has 14 amino acids. Looked up from germline, CDR1 is LNHDA and CDR2 is SQIVND (reference sequence).

This rearrangement joins TRBV1 to TRBJ2-7; the D segment call TRBD1 is taken from the table without a DNA check. TRBV1 is a listed pseudogene. The length of the CDR3 is 15 residues. CDR3 nucleotides: TGCACCAGCAGCCAAGATAGTGAAGGGGGAAACGAGCAGTACTTC. Its translation is CTSSQDSEGGNEQYF.

The chain uses TRBV5-1 and TRBJ2-3; a weak D match, TRBD1 (5 bases). Per the germline V gene, CDR1 is SGHRS and CDR2 is YFSETQ. Trimming removed 5 bases at V and 5 bases at J, with 9 bases between. The CDR3 length is 12 residues. The CDR3 DNA sequence: TGCGCCAGCAGTGACCAGGGAGATACGCAGTATTTT. Translated, it gives CASSDQGDTQYF.

The J gene is TRBJ1-6, the V gene TRBV30; 9 nucleotides match TRBD1. V shed 4 bases and J 13 bases; nucleotides not matched to a gene: 11. This CDR3 is built from 14 residues. Germline lookup yields CDR1 GTSNPN and CDR2 SVGIG (reference sequence). The CDR3 sequence is CAWTLGQGYWPLHF. In DNA, the CDR3 is TGTGCCTGGACCCTGGGACAGGGTTATTGGCCCCTCCACTTT.

This clone has ten or more counts. The J gene is TRBJ2-7, the V gene TRBV27, with 15 bases identical to TRBD2. The V segment lost 5 bases and the J segment 5 bases; nucleotides outside the gene matches: 7. CDR1 and CDR2 (germline): MNHEY, SMNVEV (reference sequence). CDR3 length equals 16 residues. CDR3 protein: CASSPIGLAGGDEQYF. As DNA, the CDR3 is TGTGCCAGCAGTCCCATCGGACTAGCGGGAGGGGACGAGCAGTACTTC.

The chain employs TRBV7-8 and TRBJ1-2, with D hard to call. V dropped 4 bases and J dropped 4 bases, with 13 bases sitting between them. Looked up from germline, CDR1 is SGHVS and CDR2 is FQNEAQ. CDR3 length: 14 amino acids. In nucleotides, the CDR3 is TGTGCCAGCAGCTCAGACATGTTCTCCTATGGCTACACCTTC. Translated: CASSSDMFSYGYTF.

The chain carries TRBV11-2 and TRBJ1-5, with D possibly matching TRBD1 (5 bases). Germline CDR1 reads SGHAT; CDR2 reads FQNNGV. V lost 1 base, J lost 8 bases, and 12 bases lay in between. CDR3 length: 14 amino acids. The CDR3 DNA reads TGTGCCAGCAGCTTAGGCCAGGGTTTTGAGCCCCAGCATTTT. It yields the protein CASSLGQGFEPQHF.

The CDR3 reads CASSLLGQDNEAFF. As DNA, the CDR3 is TGTGCCAGCAGCTTGCTCGGACAGGATAATGAAGCTTTCTTT. The rearrangement uses TRBV5-6 and TRBJ1-1; 7 bases map to TRBD1. Per the germline V gene, CDR1 is SGHDT and CDR2 is YYEEEE. The ends lost 1 base at V and 7 bases at J; junction bases unmatched: 7. The length of the CDR3 is 14 residues.

The chain couples TRBV18 to TRBJ2-1; TRBD2 matches at 9 bases. V lost 0 bases and J lost 0; bases outside the gene matches: 0. Germline V gene lookup returns CDR1 KGHSH and CDR2 LQKENI. This CDR3 is 16 amino acids long. In DNA form, the CDR3 reads TGTGCCAGCTCACCACCTAGCGGGAGCTCCTACAATGAGCAGTTCTTC. Amino acids: CASSPPSGSSYNEQFF.

This clone was seen a few times. V gene TRBV19 combines with J gene TRBJ1-4; D unclear. V lost 4 bases and J lost 4, with 7 bases in between. Germline loops: CDR1 LNHDA, CDR2 SQIVND (reference sequence). This CDR3 contains 13 residues. The CDR3 DNA is TGTGCCAGTAGTACCTTAAATAATGAAAAACTGTTTTTT. Protein sequence: CASSTLNNEKLFF.

V usage is TRBV18 and J usage is TRBJ1-1, with D maybe TRBD1 (5 bases). This CDR3 has 16 residues. Germline assignment: CDR1 KGHSH and CDR2 LQKENI. The V and J ends lost 3 bases and 5 bases respectively, with 19 bases between them. Here the CDR3 DNA reads TGTGCCAGCTCACCTAAACCCCCTCACGGGGGGACTGAAGCTTTCTTT. This gives the protein CASSPKPPHGGTEAFF.

The chain combines TRBV5-6 with TRBJ2-7; 8 bases match TRBD1. Germline loops: CDR1 SGHDT, CDR2 YYEEEE. V shed 2 bases, J shed 2 bases, and the junction held 12 bases outside the gene matches. CDR3 length equals 17 residues. CDR3 residues: CASSLYGTGSTPYEQYF. The CDR3 DNA follows: TGTGCCAGCAGCTTATACGGGACAGGTTCTACCCCCTACGAGCAGTACTTC.